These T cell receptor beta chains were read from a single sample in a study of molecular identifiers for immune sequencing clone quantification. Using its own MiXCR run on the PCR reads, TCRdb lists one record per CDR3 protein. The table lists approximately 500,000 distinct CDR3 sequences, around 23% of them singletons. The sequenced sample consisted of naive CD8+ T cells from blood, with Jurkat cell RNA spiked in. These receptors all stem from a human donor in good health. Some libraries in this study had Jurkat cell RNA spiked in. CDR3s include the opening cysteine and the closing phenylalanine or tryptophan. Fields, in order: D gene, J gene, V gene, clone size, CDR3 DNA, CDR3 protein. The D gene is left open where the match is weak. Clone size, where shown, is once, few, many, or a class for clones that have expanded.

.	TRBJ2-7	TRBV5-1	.	TGCGCCAGCGCTATGACAGCAACCTACGCGCAGTACTTC	CASAMTATYAQYF
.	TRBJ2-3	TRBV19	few	TGTGCCAGTAGTATTCTGGCGACCCGCACAGATACGCAGTATTTT	CASSILATRTDTQYF
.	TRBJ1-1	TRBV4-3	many	TGCGCCAGCAGCCAGAGCGGGGGCACTGAAGCTTTCTTT	CASSQSGGTEAFF
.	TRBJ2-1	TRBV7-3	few	TGTGCCAGCAGCACGACCGCCGGCGAGCAGTTCTTC	CASSTTAGEQFF
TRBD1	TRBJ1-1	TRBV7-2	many	TGTGCCAGCAGCACTGACAGGGCCACTGAAGCTTTCTTT	CASSTDRATEAFF
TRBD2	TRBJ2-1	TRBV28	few	TGTGCCAGCAGTTCCAGCGGGAGTGGGTATGAGCAGTTCTTC	CASSSSGSGYEQFF
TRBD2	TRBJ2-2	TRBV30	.	TGTGCCTGGAGTGTAATGGGGGAGGGCACCGGGGAGCTGTTTTTT	CAWSVMGEGTGELFF
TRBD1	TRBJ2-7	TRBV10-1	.	TGCGCCAGCAGTTGGAGGACAGGGGCCCACCTAGGGTGCGAGCAGTACTTC	CASSWRTGAHLGCEQYF
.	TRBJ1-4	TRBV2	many	TGTGCCAGCAGTGATTACCCCTTTGCAACTAATGAAAAACTGTTTTTT	CASSDYPFATNEKLFF
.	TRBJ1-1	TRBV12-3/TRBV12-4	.	TGTGCCAGCAGTTTCAGGACGGGACGGATAAACACTGAAGCTTTCTTT	CASSFRTGRINTEAFF
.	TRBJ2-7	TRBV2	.	TGTGCCAGCAGTGGCCCAGGAGGCTACGAGCGGTACTTC	CASSGPGGYERYF
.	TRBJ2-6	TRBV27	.	TGTGCCAGCAGGGGGCTTGGGGCCAACGTCCTGACTTTC	CASRGLGANVLTF
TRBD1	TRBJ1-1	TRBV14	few	TGTGCCAGCACGCGATGGACAGGGGACACTGAAGCTTTCTTT	CASTRWTGDTEAFF
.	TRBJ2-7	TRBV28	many	TGTGCCACCCAAACAGGGTCCCCCGAGCAGTACTTC	CATQTGSPEQYF
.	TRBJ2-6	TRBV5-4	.	TGTGCCAGCAGCTTGACCAGCTCTGGGGCCAACGTCCTGACTTTC	CASSLTSSGANVLTF
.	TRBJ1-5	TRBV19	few	TGTGCCAGTAGTTCCGGGCACCGTAGCAATCAGCCCCAGCATTTT	CASSSGHRSNQPQHF
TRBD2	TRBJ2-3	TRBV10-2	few	TGCGCCAGCAGTGAGACTATGAGCGGGGGGAACACAGATACGCAGTATTTT	CASSETMSGGNTDTQYF
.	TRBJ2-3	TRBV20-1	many	TGCAGTGCTTGGGACCAAGCTGGCACAGATACGCAGTATTTT	CSAWDQAGTDTQYF
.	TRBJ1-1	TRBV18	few	TGTGCCAGCTCACCATATGGGGTCTGGGACACTGAAGCTTTCTTT	CASSPYGVWDTEAFF
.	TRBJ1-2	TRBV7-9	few	TGTGCCAGCAGCCTGGCCCCGGGGGGTAACTATGGCTACACCTTC	CASSLAPGGNYGYTF
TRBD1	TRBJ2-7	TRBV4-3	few	TGCGCCAGCAGGAATGAACAGGGGGCGCAGGGCTACGAGCAGTACTTC	CASRNEQGAQGYEQYF
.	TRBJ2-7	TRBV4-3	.	TGCGCCAGCAGCCAAGGGCTATACTCCTACGAGCAGCACTTC	CASSQGLYSYEQHF
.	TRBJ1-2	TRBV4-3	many	TGCGCCAGCAGCCTACAGGGAGCCCTAGGCTACACCTTC	CASSLQGALGYTF
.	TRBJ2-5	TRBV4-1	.	TGCGCCAGCAGCCAAGATCGAGTTAGCGGACTCCAAGAGCCCCAGTACTTC	CASSQDRVSGLQEPQYF
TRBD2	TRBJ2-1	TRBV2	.	TGTGCCAGCAGTGACCAGCGGGGCTACAATGAGCAGTTCTTC	CASSDQRGYNEQFF
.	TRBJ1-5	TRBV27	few	TGTGCCAGCAGTTTATACCCTAGTGGTCAGCCCCAGCATTTT	CASSLYPSGQPQHF
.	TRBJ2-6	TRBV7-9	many	TGTGCCAGCAGCCTACGGGGGACAGCTGGGGCCAACGTCCTGACTTTC	CASSLRGTAGANVLTF
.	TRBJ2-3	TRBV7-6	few	TGTGCCAGCAGCTTAGGGGACGGCCAGCGCACAGATACGCAGTATTTT	CASSLGDGQRTDTQYF
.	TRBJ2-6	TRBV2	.	TGTGCCAGCAGTGAAGCTAGGGTGACCGCCTCTGGGGCCAACGTCCTGACTTTC	CASSEARVTASGANVLTF
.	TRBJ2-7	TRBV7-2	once	TGTGCCAGCAGCTTCGGAGAGCGGAGCTACGAGCAGTACTTC	CASSFGERSYEQYF